Below, 2 T cell receptor beta chains from the same sample are listed, as sequenced in a study of cytomegalovirus exposure and HLA in healthy donors (dated by TCRdb to the late 2010s). Receptor amplification or capture employed the immunoSEQ multiplex PCR assay. The multiplex PCR relied on a mix of 60 forward primers for TCR Vbeta segments and 13 reverse primers for TCR Jbeta segments. The table was pulled from immuneACCESS by TCRdb, which kept in-frame rearrangements only. Such tables lose some clones; where checked, under half of the loss comes from unresolved V genes, and the rest has no known cause. The sample data list more than 150,000 clones, and more than 60% of these were observed just once. The leading ten clones occupy approximately 1.4% of the sample. The sample taken for sequencing was PBMCs. These receptors came from a man in his late teens or twenties in good health and CMV-seronegative.

The rearrangement joins TRBV6-5 to TRBJ1-1, with 8 bases lining up with TRBD1. V was pared by 5 bases and J by 8 bases, with 13 bases of the junction left unmatched. Germline assignment: CDR1 MNHEY and CDR2 SVGAGI. The CDR3 sequence is 15 residues long. The CDR3 reads CASSKIIRTGREAFF. The CDR3, as DNA: TGTGCCAGCAGTAAGATTATCAGGACAGGGAGGGAAGCTTTCTTT.

V gene TRBV4-3 combines with J gene TRBJ2-5; TRBD2 agrees at 11 bases. With 4 bases clipped from V and 3 bases from J, the junction kept 4 bases outside the gene matches. The CDR3 is 15 residues long. Germline V gene sequence: CDR1 LGHNA, CDR2 YSLEER. CDR3 sequence reads: CASSRLTSGKETQYF. CDR3 sequence (DNA): TGCGCCAGCAGCCGGCTGACTAGCGGGAAAGAGACCCAGTACTTC.